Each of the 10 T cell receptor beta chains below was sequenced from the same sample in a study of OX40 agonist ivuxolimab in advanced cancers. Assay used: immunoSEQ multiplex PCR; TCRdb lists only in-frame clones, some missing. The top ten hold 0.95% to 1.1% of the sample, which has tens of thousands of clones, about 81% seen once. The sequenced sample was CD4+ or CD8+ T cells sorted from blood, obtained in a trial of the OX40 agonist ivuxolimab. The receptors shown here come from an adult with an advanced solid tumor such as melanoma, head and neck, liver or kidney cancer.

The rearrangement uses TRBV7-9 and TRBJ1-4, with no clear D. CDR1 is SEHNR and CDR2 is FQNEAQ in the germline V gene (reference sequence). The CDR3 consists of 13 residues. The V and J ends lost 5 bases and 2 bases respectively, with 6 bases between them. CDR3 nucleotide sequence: TGTGCCAGCAGCCGCGAGACTAATGAAAAACTGTTTTTT. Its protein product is CASSRETNEKLFF.

In DNA, the CDR3 is TGCGCCAGCAGTCAAAAAAGGGAAGACAATCAGCCCCAGCATTTT. It translates to CASSQKREDNQPQHF. The chain recombines TRBV23-1 with TRBJ1-5, with D unresolved. TRBV23-1 is identified as an open reading frame with a role that is uncertain. The V gene lost 2 bases and the J gene lost 3 bases, with 11 bases spanning the gap. There are 15 residues in the CDR3.

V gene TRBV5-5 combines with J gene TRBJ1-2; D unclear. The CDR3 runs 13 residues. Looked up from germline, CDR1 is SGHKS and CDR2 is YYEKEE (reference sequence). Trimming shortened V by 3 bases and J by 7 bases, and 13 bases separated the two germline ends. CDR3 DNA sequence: TGTGCCAGCAGCTCGTGGTTTGTTTCTGGCTACACCTTC. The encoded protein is CASSSWFVSGYTF.

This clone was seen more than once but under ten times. The chain's CDR3 is CASSQGLGDSPLHF. The CDR3 DNA reads as TGTGCCAGCAGCCAAGGCCTCGGGGATTCACCCCTCCACTTT. The chain joins TRBV4-2 to TRBJ1-6; no clear D. Between the trimmed V and J ends, which lost 1 base and 8 bases, there was a span of 9 bases. The length of the CDR3 is 14 residues. In germline, CDR1 is LGHNA, CDR2 YNFKEQ.

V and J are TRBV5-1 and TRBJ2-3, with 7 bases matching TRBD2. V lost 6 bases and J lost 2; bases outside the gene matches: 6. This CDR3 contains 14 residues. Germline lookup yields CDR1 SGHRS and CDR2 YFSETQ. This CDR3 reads CASKPGGSTDTQYF. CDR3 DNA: TGCGCCAGCAAACCGGGAGGATCCACAGATACGCAGTATTTT.

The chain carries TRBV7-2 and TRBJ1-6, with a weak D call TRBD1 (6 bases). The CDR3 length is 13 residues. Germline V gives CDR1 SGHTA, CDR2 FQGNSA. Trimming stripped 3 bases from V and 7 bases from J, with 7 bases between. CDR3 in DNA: TGTGCCAGCAGCTTCCAGGGGAATTCACCCCTCCACTTT. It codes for CASSFQGNSPLHF.

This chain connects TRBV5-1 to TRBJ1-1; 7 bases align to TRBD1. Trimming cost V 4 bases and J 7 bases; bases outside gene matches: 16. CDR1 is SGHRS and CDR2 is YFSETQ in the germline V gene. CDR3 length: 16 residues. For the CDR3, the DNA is TGCGCCAGCAGCAGCAGAGACTTAACAGGGGTTGGTGAAGCTTTCTTT. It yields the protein CASSSRDLTGVGEAFF. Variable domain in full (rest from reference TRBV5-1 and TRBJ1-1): KAGVTQTPRYLIKTRGQQVTLSCSPISGHRSVSWYQQTPGQGLQFLFEYFSETQRNKGNFPGRFSGRQFSNSRSEMNVSTLELGDSALYLCASSSRDLTGVGEAFFGQGTRLTVV.

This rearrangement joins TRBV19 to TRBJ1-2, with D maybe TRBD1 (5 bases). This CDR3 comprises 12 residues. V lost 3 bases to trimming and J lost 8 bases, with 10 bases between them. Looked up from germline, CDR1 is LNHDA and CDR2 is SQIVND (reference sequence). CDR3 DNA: TGTGCCAGTAGTATCGACAGACTCGGCTACACCTTC. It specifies CASSIDRLGYTF.

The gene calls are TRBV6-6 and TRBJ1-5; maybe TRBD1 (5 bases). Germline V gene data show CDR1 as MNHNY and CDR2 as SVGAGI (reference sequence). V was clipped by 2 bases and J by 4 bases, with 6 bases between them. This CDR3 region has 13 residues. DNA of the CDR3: TGTGCCAGCAGTTACGGGGCTAATCAGCCCCAGCATTTT. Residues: CASSYGANQPQHF.

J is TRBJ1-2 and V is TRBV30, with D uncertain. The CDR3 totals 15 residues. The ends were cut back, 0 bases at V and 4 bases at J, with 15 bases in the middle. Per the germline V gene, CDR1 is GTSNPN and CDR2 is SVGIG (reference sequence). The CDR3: CAWSVPPGRGYGYTF. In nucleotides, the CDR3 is TGTGCCTGGAGTGTACCTCCAGGACGAGGCTATGGCTACACCTTC.